The 23 T cell receptor beta chains below were found in one sample sequenced in a study of T cell repertoires in cytomegalovirus infection. TCRdb independently ran MiXCR on the reads; one entry per CDR3 protein. The data show some 200,000 distinct CDR3 sequences, roughly 9.8% seen once. Sequencing was performed on PBMCs. These receptors all come from a human donor in good health (CMV status not recorded). Some clones in this sample may be carry-over from other donors' samples.

This clonotype was detected many times. V usage is TRBV7-2 and J usage is TRBJ1-3; perhaps TRBD1 as D (6 bases). CDR1 is SGHTA and CDR2 is FQGNSA in the germline V gene. V lost 1 base to trimming and J lost 0 bases, with 7 bases between them. The CDR3 length is 15 residues. The CDR3 here is CASSLGTASGNTIYF. Written as DNA, the CDR3 is TGTGCCAGCAGCTTAGGGACAGCCTCTGGAAACACCATATATTTT.

This clonotype was counted ten times or more. The V gene is TRBV5-1, the J gene TRBJ2-7, with D possibly TRBD1 on 5 matching bases. V lost 1 base to trimming and J lost 2 bases, with 10 bases between them. CDR1 SGHRS and CDR2 YFSETQ come from the germline V gene. The CDR3 loop spans 14 amino acids. CDR3 DNA sequence: TGCGCCAGCAGCTTGAGTGGGGCCCCCTACGAGCAGTACTTC. Amino acid sequence: CASSLSGAPYEQYF.

This chain joins TRBV5-1 and TRBJ1-1; D is unresolved. CDR1 and CDR2 from the germline V gene are SGHRS and YFSETQ. The CDR3 spans 14 residues. V dropped 6 bases and J dropped 4 bases, with 16 bases sitting between them. The CDR3 coding sequence is TGCGCCAGCAAGAGTAGGGAGCGGGGCACTGAAGCTTTCTTT. It encodes CASKSRERGTEAFF.

This clonotype has ten or more counts. V usage is TRBV6-5 and J usage is TRBJ1-2, with 7 bases lining up with TRBD1. V lost 2 bases and J lost 2; bases outside the gene matches: 26. Germline lookup yields CDR1 MNHEY and CDR2 SVGAGI. The CDR3 runs 22 residues. DNA for the CDR3: TGTGCCAGCAGTTACCTCGCTCCAAAATGGTCGTTCGGGACAGCGGCGAACTATGGCTACACCTTC. This translates into CASSYLAPKWSFGTAANYGYTF.

This clonotype was recorded a few times. The genes are TRBV6-2 or TRBV6-3 and TRBJ1-1; D is unresolved. The V end lost 0 bases, the J end lost 5 bases, and 1 base lay between the germline ends. This CDR3 is built from 11 residues. CDR1 is MNHEY and CDR2 is SVGEGT in the germline V gene. The DNA of the CDR3 is TGTGCCAGCAGTTACTCTACTGAAGCTTTCTTT. It yields the protein CASSYSTEAFF.

This clonotype was recorded at least ten times. As DNA, the CDR3 is TGTGCCAGCAGCTTTATGGGGGACACTGAAGCTTTCTTT. Residues: CASSFMGDTEAFF. The rearrangement joins TRBV7-2 to TRBJ1-1; D might be TRBD1 (5 bases). V lost 3 bases and J lost 3, with 8 bases in between. Germline V gives CDR1 SGHTA, CDR2 FQGNSA. The CDR3 has 13 amino acids.

This clonotype was seen many times. The rearrangement links TRBV7-6 to TRBJ2-6; possibly TRBD2 for D (6 bases). From germline, CDR1 is SGHVS and CDR2 FNYEAQ. The CDR3 extends over 16 amino acids. The V end lost 3 bases, the J end lost 4 bases, and 13 bases lay between the germline ends. CDR3 residues: CASSFEWGVGANVLTF. DNA of the CDR3: TGTGCCAGCAGCTTTGAATGGGGGGTCGGGGCCAACGTCCTGACTTTC.

This clonotype was found many times. V usage is TRBV7-2 and J usage is TRBJ1-2; 8 bases align to TRBD1. CDR3 size: 14 residues. V lost 8 bases, J lost 1 base, and 6 bases stayed unmatched. Germline V gives CDR1 SGHTA, CDR2 FQGNSA. CDR3 bases: TGTGCCAGCCGGACAGGGAATTTTAACTATGGCTACACCTTC. Residues: CASRTGNFNYGYTF. The full variable domain, with the rest looked up from reference TRBV7-2 and TRBJ1-2, is GAGVSQSPSNKVTEKGKDVELRCDPISGHTALYWYRQSLGQGLEFLIYFQGNSAPDKSGLPSDRFSAERTGGSVSTLTIQRTQQEDSAVYLCASRTGNFNYGYTFGSGTRLTVV.

A note on this clonotype: This may arise from a read error, as a much more abundant clone is one base away. This chain uses TRBV7-2 with TRBJ1-2; D unresolved. In germline, CDR1 is SGHTA, CDR2 FQGNSA. There are 15 residues in the CDR3. CDR3 bases: TGTGCCAGCAGCTTAGCGTTCGGCAGTAACTATGGCTACAACTTC. Translated, it gives CASSLAFGSNYGYNF.

This clonotype was found a few times. The chain joins TRBV20-1 to TRBJ1-6; TRBD1 is a possible D gene (5 bases). The CDR3 is 13 residues long. V lost 3 bases and J lost 10, with 13 bases in between. In germline, CDR1 is DFQATT, CDR2 SNEGSKA (reference sequence). The CDR3 loop reads CSARTPQDSPLHF. Here the CDR3 DNA reads TGCAGTGCTAGGACCCCACAGGACTCACCCCTCCACTTT.

This clonotype was detected only a few times. The chain uses TRBV29-1 and TRBJ2-3, with 8 bases matching TRBD2. CDR1 SQVTM and CDR2 ANQGSEA come from the germline V gene. Trimming removed 4 bases from V and 2 bases from J; junction bases left unmatched: 5. The CDR3 is made up of 14 amino acids. DNA for the CDR3: TGCAGCGTTGTAAAGCGGGAGTCCACAGATACGCAGTATTTT. Amino acids: CSVVKRESTDTQYF.

In its sample, this clonotype was seen many times. V usage is TRBV7-2 and J usage is TRBJ2-1, with D tentatively TRBD1 (6 bases). CDR3 length: 12 residues. Trimming took 2 bases from V and 7 from J, leaving 6 bases between them. Germline values: CDR1 SGHTA, CDR2 FQGNSA. CDR3 sequence (DNA): TGTGCCAGCAGCTTAAGGGGGAATGAGCAGTTCTTC. Translation: CASSLRGNEQFF.

With respect to this clonotype: A much larger clone differs from this one at a single base, so this may be a read error. The CDR3 spells CTSSSGHHPETQYF. Written as DNA, the CDR3 is TGTACCAGCAGCTCGGGACACCACCCAGAGACCCAGTACTTC. The rearrangement joins TRBV7-2 to TRBJ2-5; D is possibly TRBD1 (6 bases). The CDR3 is made up of 14 amino acids. Germline V gives CDR1 SGHTA, CDR2 FQGNSA. V was trimmed by 4 bases and J by 4 bases, leaving 13 bases between them.

This clonotype was seen a handful of times. The rearrangement links TRBV11-2 to TRBJ1-1, with D hard to call. With 0 bases removed from V and 0 bases from J, the gap between germline ends came to 5 bases. CDR1 SGHAT and CDR2 FQNNGV come from the germline V gene. This CDR3 has 14 residues. The DNA of the CDR3 is TGTGCCAGCAGCTTAGAGCAAGTGAACACTGAAGCTTTCTTT. This gives the protein CASSLEQVNTEAFF. The whole variable domain, filled in from reference TRBV11-2 and TRBJ1-1, reads EAGVAQSPRYKIIEKRQSVAFWCNPISGHATLYWYQQILGQGPKLLIQFQNNGVVDDSQLPKDRFSAERLKGVDSTLKIQPAKLEDSAVYLCASSLEQVNTEAFFGQGTRLTVV.

There are many counts of this clonotype. The chain links TRBV2 to TRBJ1-1; TRBD1 aligns across 12 bases. This CDR3 has 16 residues. Per germline, CDR1 SNHLY and CDR2 FYNNEI. With V trimmed by 11 bases and J by 8 bases, 18 bases remained unmatched. In nucleotides, the CDR3 is TGTGCCGCCAAGGGGGGGTCGGGGACAGGGGGCTTCGAAGCTTTCTTT. It codes for CAAKGGSGTGGFEAFF.

This chain joins TRBV11-2 and TRBJ2-7; the D is unclear. Germline CDR1 and CDR2: SGHAT and FQNNGV. Trimming took off 2 bases at V and 5 bases at J, with 10 bases between the two ends. The CDR3 length is 13 residues. CDR3 in amino acids: CASSLQSFHEQYF. CDR3 DNA sequence: TGTGCCAGCAGCTTACAGTCTTTCCACGAGCAGTACTTC. Looking up the rest from reference TRBV11-2 and TRBJ2-7 gives the full variable domain: EAGVAQSPRYKIIEKRQSVAFWCNPISGHATLYWYQQILGQGPKLLIQFQNNGVVDDSQLPKDRFSAERLKGVDSTLKIQPAKLEDSAVYLCASSLQSFHEQYFGPGTRLTVT.

The V call is TRBV7-2, the J call TRBJ2-3; no firm D call. Germline CDR1 and CDR2: SGHTA and FQGNSA. V was cut by 3 bases and J by 9 bases, with 10 bases left in between. The CDR3 is 12 residues long. The CDR3 coding sequence is TGTGCCAGCAGCTTGCCGTCGGAAACGCAGTATTTT. Its translation is CASSLPSETQYF.

The chain joins TRBV7-3 to TRBJ2-1, with D possibly being TRBD2 (6 bases). V lost 5 bases and J 9 bases, leaving 20 bases between the germline ends. In germline, CDR1 is SGHTA, CDR2 FQGTGA. This CDR3 is 15 amino acids long. The CDR3 is CASSPGGTGVGEQFF. CDR3 DNA sequence: TGTGCCAGCAGCCCCGGCGGGACGGGGGTCGGTGAGCAGTTCTTC.

This clonotype was picked up a small number of times. The rearrangement uses TRBV18 and TRBJ2-1; 11 positions match TRBD2. Germline CDR1 is KGHSH and CDR2 is LQKENI. The ends lost 4 bases at V and 8 bases at J; junction bases unmatched: 4. This CDR3 has 14 amino acids. The CDR3 reads CASSLTSGSDEQFF. CDR3 DNA: TGTGCCAGCTCACTTACTAGCGGGAGTGATGAGCAGTTCTTC. The whole variable domain, remainder taken from reference TRBV18 and TRBJ2-1, is NAGVMQNPRHLVRRRGQEARLRCSPMKGHSHVYWYRQLPEEGLKFMVYLQKENIIDESGMPKERFSAEFPKEGPSILRIQQVVRGDSAAYFCASSLTSGSDEQFFGPGTRLTVL.

This clonotype appeared a few times. V and J are TRBV5-1 and TRBJ2-1, with a possible D match to TRBD2 (7 bases). V was clipped by 3 bases and J by 10 bases, with 17 bases between them. The CDR3 spans 14 residues. Per germline, CDR1 SGHRS and CDR2 YFSETQ. The CDR3 nucleotides read TGCGCCAGCAGCTCCAGGAGGGGGGGGCGAGAGCAGTTCTTC. Protein: CASSSRRGGREQFF.

This clonotype was seen at least ten times. The chain employs TRBV10-3 and TRBJ1-1; D is undetermined. V gave up 3 bases and J gave up 5 bases, with 16 bases separating them. CDR1 ENHRY and CDR2 SYGVKD come from the germline V gene. The length of the CDR3 is 15 residues. The CDR3: CAISDRHFTRTEAFF. The CDR3 coding sequence is TGTGCCATCAGTGACCGGCACTTTACGAGAACTGAAGCTTTCTTT.

This clonotype has at least ten counts. The chain recombines TRBV7-2 with TRBJ2-1; 7 nucleotides match TRBD2. The length of the CDR3 is 15 residues. The V and J ends lost 5 bases and 9 bases, in that order; junction bases with no gene match: 13. Per the germline V gene, CDR1 is SGHTA and CDR2 is FQGNSA. The CDR3 nucleotides read TGTGCCAGCAGCCCCCCCGGCCTCGGGGGGATTGAGCAGTTCTTC. Residues: CASSPPGLGGIEQFF.

In DNA form, the CDR3 reads TGTGCCAGCAGTTTCGAAGGACGCACTGAAGCTTTCTTT. It specifies CASSFEGRTEAFF. The V gene is TRBV12-3 or TRBV12-4, the J gene TRBJ1-1; D unclear. V lost 3 bases to trimming and J lost 4 bases, with 9 bases between them. The CDR3 totals 13 residues.